The present T cell receptor (beta chain) was sequenced within a study of blood T cell repertoires in COVID-19. Some clones are missing from TCRdb's copy, which holds only in-frame ones; the method was immunoSEQ multiplex PCR. The top ten hold 62% of the sample, which has 37,000 or so clones, around 87% seen once. Germline values: CDR1 LNHDA, CDR2 SQIVND (reference sequence). The CDR3 sequence is 15 residues long. The J segment lost 5 bases and the V segment lost 7 bases, leaving 6 bases of the junction unmatched. This TCR came from a man between 65 and 80 years old with acute or convalescent COVID-19. The chain joins TRBV19 to TRBJ1-5; 12 positions match TRBD1. The sample comprised peripheral blood. The CDR3 coding sequence is TGTGCCAGTACCCCCGGGACAGGGGGCTATCAGCCCCAGCATTTT. It is translated as CASTPGTGGYQPQHF.